These 15 T cell receptor beta chains were all obtained from the same sample, sequenced in a study of T cell responses to AZD1222 COVID-19 vaccine. Generated by immunoSEQ multiplex PCR, the TCRdb table keeps only in-frame clones and is missing some. The sample yields about 140,000 clones, just under 95% seen once. The material sequenced was peripheral blood, taken on day 0 of AZD1222 vaccination. The source of these receptors is an adult in good health.

The chain joins TRBV4-1 to TRBJ2-7; D unclear. From germline, CDR1 is MGHRA and CDR2 YSYEKL. The CDR3 is 15 amino acids. V gave up 1 base and J gave up 6 bases, with 16 bases separating them. CDR3 sequence (DNA): TGCGCCAGCAGCCAAGTTTCTAGGCTATTATCCGAGCAGTACTTC. It codes for CASSQVSRLLSEQYF.

The V and J genes are TRBV25-1 and TRBJ2-7, with 7 bases identical to TRBD1. This CDR3 has 15 amino acids. CDR1 and CDR2 (germline): MGHDK, SYGVNS. After removal of 6 bases from V and 4 bases from J, the junction contained 12 bases not matched to a gene. CDR3 residues: CASRRGQGDLYEQYF. CDR3 nucleotides: TGTGCCAGCAGAAGGGGGCAGGGGGATTTGTACGAGCAGTACTTC.

The CDR3 DNA follows: TGTGCCAGCAGCTTAGTTGGATCGGATAGCAATCAGCCCCAGCATTTT. This translates into CASSLVGSDSNQPQHF. The chain joins TRBV7-9 to TRBJ1-5, with D unresolved. CDR3 length equals 16 residues. The germline CDR1 and CDR2 sequences are SEHNR and FQNEAQ (reference sequence). V gave up 1 base and J gave up 0 bases, with 10 bases separating them.

This chain connects TRBV15 to TRBJ2-7; D is unresolved. Germline-derived CDR1 and CDR2 are LNHNV and YYDKDF (reference sequence). V lost 0 bases and J lost 2, with 17 bases in between. CDR3 size: 17 residues. The CDR3, as DNA: TGTGCCACCAGCAGAGAACGGGTCTCTTCGTTGCCCTACGAGCAGTACTTC. Encoded protein: CATSRERVSSLPYEQYF.

The chain employs TRBV3-1 (or the pseudogene TRBV3-2) and TRBJ2-3; D is unclear. V was shortened by 1 base and J by 6 bases, with 8 bases between the two germline ends. Germline lookup yields CDR1 LGHDT and CDR2 YNNKEL (reference sequence). This CDR3 spans 13 amino acids. The CDR3 sequence is CASSQVGGDTQYF. The CDR3 DNA reads as TGTGCCAGCAGCCAAGTTGGTGGGGATACGCAGTATTTT.

The chain combines TRBV28 with TRBJ1-1; unclear D gene. Per the germline V gene, CDR1 is MDHEN and CDR2 is SYDVKM. There are 11 residues in the CDR3. V lost 6 bases, J lost 7 bases, and 9 bases lay in between. The CDR3 loop is CASSQRDEAFF. For the CDR3, the DNA is TGTGCCAGCAGCCAGAGGGATGAAGCTTTCTTT.

In this sample, this clone turned up a few times. The gene calls are TRBV25-1 and TRBJ1-1, with no clear D. The germline gives CDR1 MGHDK, CDR2 SYGVNS. The length of the CDR3 is 14 residues. V was shortened by 3 bases and J by 3 bases, with 11 bases between the two germline ends. The CDR3 nucleotides read TGTGCCAGCAGTGATATCGAAACTTACACTGAAGCTTTCTTT. Translating it yields CASSDIETYTEAFF. Filled out from reference TRBV25-1 and TRBJ1-1, the complete variable domain reads EADIYQTPRYLVIGTGKKITLECSQTMGHDKMYWYQQDPGMELHLIHYSYGVNSTEKGDLSSESTVSRIRTEHFPLTLESARPSHTSQYLCASSDIETYTEAFFGQGTRLTVV.

J is TRBJ1-5 and V is TRBV6-4; possibly TRBD1 for D (5 bases). The ends were cut back, 4 bases at V and 5 bases at J, with 9 bases in the middle. Germline V CDR1 and CDR2: MRHNA, SNTAGT. CDR3 size: 13 residues. This CDR3 reads CASSVDTYQPQHF. In DNA form, the CDR3 reads TGTGCCAGCAGTGTGGACACCTATCAGCCCCAGCATTTT.

The rearrangement joins TRBV12-3 or TRBV12-4 to TRBJ2-1; D is undetermined. This CDR3 is 13 amino acids long. Trimming took off 1 base at V and 4 bases at J, with 5 bases between the two ends. The CDR3 here is CASSLVQYNEQFF. CDR3 nucleotide sequence: TGTGCCAGCAGTTTAGTACAGTACAATGAGCAGTTCTTC.

This clone is a singleton in its sample. The chain links TRBV5-4 to TRBJ2-5; 13 bases match TRBD2. The length of the CDR3 is 16 residues. Per the germline V gene, CDR1 is SGHNT and CDR2 is YYREEE (reference sequence). V lost 3 bases to trimming and J lost 4 bases; unmatched junction nucleotides: 6. This CDR3 reads CASSSTSGRAGETQYF. The CDR3 DNA is TGTGCCAGCAGCTCAACTAGCGGGAGGGCTGGAGAGACCCAGTACTTC.

This chain links TRBV12-3 or TRBV12-4 with TRBJ1-4, with D uncertain. The CDR3 is made up of 12 amino acids. V was shortened by 3 bases and J by 4 bases, with 3 bases between the two germline ends. The CDR3 sequence is CASSFGNEKLFF. The CDR3, as DNA: TGTGCCAGCAGTTTCGGTAATGAAAAACTGTTTTTT.

This chain links TRBV27 with TRBJ2-2; no reliable D call. The CDR3 is made up of 15 amino acids. Trimming took off 6 bases at V and 3 bases at J, with 14 bases between the two ends. The germline V gene has CDR1 MNHEY and CDR2 SMNVEV (reference sequence). This CDR3 reads CASRGSYTHTGELFF. CDR3 DNA sequence: TGTGCCAGCAGAGGTTCCTATACTCACACCGGGGAGCTGTTTTTT.

This clone was seen just once. This sequence joins TRBV28 and TRBJ2-1; D possibly matches TRBD1 or TRBD2 (6 bases each). Germline V gene data show CDR1 as MDHEN and CDR2 as SYDVKM. With 7 bases removed from V and 4 bases from J, the gap between germline ends came to 8 bases. The CDR3 loop spans 12 amino acids. The DNA for the CDR3 is TGTGCCAGCACGGGGGCTTACAATGAGCAGTTCTTC. It yields the protein CASTGAYNEQFF.

The rearrangement links TRBV28 to TRBJ2-7, with 9 nucleotides matching TRBD1. The CDR3 sequence is 15 residues long. V lost 4 bases and J lost 5; bases outside the gene matches: 9. CDR1 and CDR2 from the germline V gene are MDHEN and SYDVKM. The CDR3 reads CASSSRTGAMDEQYF. CDR3 in DNA: TGTGCCAGCAGTTCGAGGACAGGGGCGATGGACGAGCAGTACTTC.

This clone was detected only once. The genes are TRBV5-1 and TRBJ1-3, with 8 bases that match TRBD1. The germline V gene has CDR1 SGHRS and CDR2 YFSETQ. The CDR3 totals 15 residues. Trimming removed 3 bases from V and 0 bases from J; junction bases left unmatched: 2. The CDR3 sequence is CASSYGTGSGNTIYF. CDR3 DNA sequence: TGCGCCAGCAGCTACGGGACAGGCTCTGGAAACACCATATATTTT.